Below are 30 T cell receptor beta chains sequenced from a single sample in a study of vaccination effects on CD4 cells after COVID-19. Antigen-specific CD4+ T cells were expanded (with viral peptide pools) by the ViraFEST assay ahead of sequencing. Researchers isolated CD4+ T cells once approximately 10 days of culture had elapsed. Vaccination of participants consisted of two doses of either the BNT162b2 or mRNA-1273 vaccine. Clones were read by immunoSEQ multiplex PCR, and TCRdb kept only the in-frame ones, dropping some. The table records roughly 25,000 clones, around four fifths of them present only once. No antigen has been identified for these receptors. The material sequenced was CD4+ T cells from PBMCs cultured with SARS-CoV-2 spike peptides, taken after COVID-19 vaccination. The source is a human donor who received a COVID-19 vaccine.

The chain uses TRBV4-1 and TRBJ1-1; TRBD1 matches 9 bases. The CDR3 sequence is 14 residues long. Germline-derived CDR1 and CDR2 are MGHRA and YSYEKL. Trimming removed 1 base from V and 4 bases from J; junction bases left unmatched: 1. The CDR3 nucleotides are TGCGCCAGCAGCCAAGGACAGGGGGTCACTGAAGCTTTCTTT. Amino acids: CASSQGQGVTEAFF.

This clone has just one count. The chain carries TRBV6-5 and TRBJ1-2; 8 nucleotides align to TRBD1. This CDR3 spans 14 amino acids. V dropped 6 bases and J dropped 5; count of bases not matched to a gene: 8. Germline values: CDR1 MNHEY, CDR2 SVGAGI. The CDR3 nucleotides are TGTGCCAGCAGGAGGACAGGGTCAAATTATGGCTACACCTTC. It encodes CASRRTGSNYGYTF.

This clone was detected a few times. J is TRBJ1-5 and V is TRBV19; D possibly corresponds to TRBD1 (5 bases). The CDR3 consists of 13 residues. Germline CDR1 LNHDA, CDR2 SQIVND (reference sequence). V dropped 6 bases and J dropped 3 bases, with 9 bases sitting between them. CDR3 sequence: CASSPGHNQPQHF. In DNA form, the CDR3 reads TGTGCCAGTAGCCCAGGGCACAATCAGCCCCAGCATTTT.

This chain uses TRBV14 with TRBJ2-3, with D tentatively TRBD1 (5 bases). CDR1 and CDR2 (germline): SGHDN, FVKESK. V dropped 0 bases and J dropped 5 bases, with 12 bases sitting between them. The CDR3 spans 15 residues. The DNA of the CDR3 is TGTGCCAGCAGCCAAGAAGGGTGGGGCGGAGATACGCAGTATTTT. The encoded protein is CASSQEGWGGDTQYF.

This clone was observed a few times. This chain connects TRBV6-5 to TRBJ1-2; D is unclear. The CDR3 contains 13 residues. Trimming left V 5 bases short and J 2 bases short, with 9 bases between. Germline V gives CDR1 MNHEY, CDR2 SVGAGI. CDR3 amino acids: CASSRGGNYGYTF. CDR3 DNA: TGTGCCAGCAGTCGCGGCGGGAACTATGGCTACACCTTC.

The V and J genes are TRBV9 and TRBJ2-4; tentative D call: TRBD2 (5 bases). The CDR3 extends over 15 amino acids. V was trimmed by 4 bases and J by 6 bases, leaving 17 bases between them. The V gene's germline CDR1 is SGDLS and CDR2 YYNGEE. CDR3 in amino acids: CASSIDYRRVNIQYF. DNA for the CDR3: TGTGCCAGCAGCATCGACTACCGACGGGTAAACATTCAGTACTTC.

The chain has TRBV10-2 and TRBJ1-1, with D possibly being TRBD1 (5 bases). The length of the CDR3 is 15 residues. V shed 8 bases and J shed 0 bases, with 16 bases lying between them. The V gene's germline CDR1 is WSHSY and CDR2 SAAADI. The CDR3 here is CASCSTREMNTEAFF. CDR3 coding DNA: TGCGCCAGCTGCTCCACCAGGGAAATGAACACTGAAGCTTTCTTT.

This chain links TRBV21-1 with TRBJ1-1; the D call TRBD1 from the table was never checked on the DNA. TRBV21-1 is termed a pseudogene. CDR3 length: 15 amino acids. This chain's CDR3 is CASSKVDRDHTEAFF. The DNA for the CDR3 is TGTGCCAGCAGCAAAGTGGACAGGGACCACACTGAAGCTTTCTTT.

The sample holds one count of this clone. The V gene is TRBV5-4, the J gene TRBJ2-7, with D possibly matching TRBD2 (7 bases). Germline loops: CDR1 SGHNT, CDR2 YYREEE (reference sequence). V shed 3 bases and J shed 4 bases, with 14 bases lying between them. This CDR3 has 14 residues. As DNA, the CDR3 is TGTGCCAGCAGCTCAAGGGGGGGCCTTTACGAGCAGTACTTC. It translates to CASSSRGGLYEQYF.

The chain is built from TRBV5-1 and TRBJ2-7; 11 bases fit TRBD1. With 4 bases clipped from V and 0 bases from J, the junction kept 3 bases outside the gene matches. This CDR3 has 15 amino acids. Germline assignment: CDR1 SGHRS and CDR2 YFSETQ. CDR3 sequence reads: CASSRDRGSSYEQYF. CDR3 DNA: TGCGCCAGCAGCAGGGACAGGGGGAGCTCCTACGAGCAGTACTTC.

The chain carries TRBV5-1 and TRBJ2-3; no clear D gene. V gave up 0 bases and J gave up 0 bases, with 5 bases separating them. The germline V gene encodes CDR1 SGHRS and CDR2 YFSETQ. The CDR3 spans 14 residues. CDR3 residues: CASSLGLSTDTQYF. CDR3 nucleotide sequence: TGCGCCAGCAGCTTGGGACTTAGCACAGATACGCAGTATTTT.

The chain carries TRBV3-1 (or the pseudogene TRBV3-2) and TRBJ1-1; TRBD1 might be the D (6 bases). Trimming left V 2 bases short and J 1 base short, with 8 bases between. The CDR3 loop spans 14 amino acids. CDR1 is LGHDT and CDR2 is YNNKEL in the germline V gene (reference sequence). The CDR3 loop reads CASSQPQGNTEAFF. CDR3 nucleotides: TGTGCCAGCAGCCAACCACAGGGGAACACTGAAGCTTTCTTT.

The chain uses TRBV5-1 and TRBJ1-3; D is ambiguous. Germline assignment: CDR1 SGHRS and CDR2 YFSETQ. V lost 2 bases and J 0 bases, leaving 9 bases between the germline ends. The CDR3 runs 15 residues. CDR3 residues: CASSFNGDSGNTIYF. The CDR3 coding sequence is TGCGCCAGCAGCTTCAACGGCGACTCTGGAAACACCATATATTTT.

The chain joins TRBV28 to TRBJ1-4; 10 nucleotides line up with TRBD1. Germline V gives CDR1 MDHEN, CDR2 SYDVKM. V dropped 5 bases and J dropped 8; count of bases not matched to a gene: 8. The CDR3 has 15 amino acids. The CDR3 protein is CASSDRTGGREKLFF. The CDR3 DNA follows: TGTGCCAGCAGTGATCGGACAGGGGGGCGGGAAAAACTGTTTTTT.

This rearrangement joins TRBV5-1 to TRBJ1-1; D is uncertain. This CDR3 has 13 residues. The germline gives CDR1 SGHRS, CDR2 YFSETQ. The V end lost 5 bases, the J end lost 0 bases, and 8 bases lay between the germline ends. The CDR3 bases are TGCGCCAGCAGGGGAGAGATGAACACTGAAGCTTTCTTT. It is translated as CASRGEMNTEAFF.

The rearrangement links TRBV19 to TRBJ2-7; 9 bases align to TRBD1. Germline CDR1 and CDR2: LNHDA and SQIVND (reference sequence). J gave up 1 base and V 5 bases, and 3 bases lay outside the gene matches. This CDR3 region has 14 residues. In DNA form, the CDR3 reads TGTGCCAGTAGTTCCGGGACAGGGTCCTACGAGCAGTACTTC. Protein: CASSSGTGSYEQYF.

This clone has only one observation. This chain connects TRBV25-1 to TRBJ1-1, with D tentatively TRBD1 (6 bases). Between the trimmed V and J ends, which lost 6 bases and 0 bases, there was a span of 14 bases. The CDR3 is 15 amino acids. Germline values: CDR1 MGHDK, CDR2 SYGVNS. The CDR3 DNA is TGTGCCAGCAGGGGTGACAGGCCCATGAACACTGAAGCTTTCTTT. Amino acid sequence: CASRGDRPMNTEAFF.

The chain employs TRBV27 and TRBJ1-6; D is undetermined. V lost 3 bases to trimming and J lost 7 bases, with 10 bases between them. The CDR3 consists of 14 residues. Germline CDR1 MNHEY, CDR2 SMNVEV (reference sequence). CDR3: CASSLKHPNSPLHF. DNA for the CDR3: TGTGCCAGCAGTTTGAAGCACCCGAATTCACCCCTCCACTTT.

The chain has TRBV9 and TRBJ2-2; a weak D match, TRBD1 (5 bases). Trimming removed 0 bases at V and 1 base at J, with 7 bases between. CDR3 size: 15 residues. In germline, CDR1 is SGDLS, CDR2 YYNGEE. CDR3 sequence: CASSVDQGNTGELFF. The DNA for the CDR3 is TGTGCCAGCAGCGTAGATCAGGGGAACACCGGGGAGCTGTTTTTT.

The V and J genes are TRBV5-1 and TRBJ2-7; D uncertain. CDR3 length: 13 residues. The ends were cut back, 0 bases at V and 7 bases at J, with 11 bases in the middle. Germline CDR1 is SGHRS and CDR2 is YFSETQ. The DNA for the CDR3 is TGCGCCAGCAGCTTGGCCGCCGGTATGGAGCAGTACTTC. Its protein is CASSLAAGMEQYF.

The V gene is TRBV10-2, the J gene TRBJ2-4; 7 bases align to TRBD1. CDR1 and CDR2 from the germline V gene are WSHSY and SAAADI. There are 16 residues in the CDR3. V shed 5 bases, J shed 1 base, and the junction held 8 bases outside the gene matches. DNA for the CDR3: TGCGCCAGCAGTCCGACAGGGAGAAGGGCCAAAAACATTCAGTACTTC. The encoded protein is CASSPTGRRAKNIQYF.

J is TRBJ1-1 and V is TRBV5-1; D unresolved. Trimming removed 8 bases from V and 5 bases from J, with 16 bases in between. The CDR3 is made up of 13 amino acids. The germline V gene encodes CDR1 SGHRS and CDR2 YFSETQ. CDR3: CASTSSGGTEAFF. In DNA form, the CDR3 reads TGCGCCAGTACCTCTAGTGGAGGGACTGAAGCTTTCTTT. Full variable domain (outside the CDR3, taken from reference TRBV5-1 and TRBJ1-1): KAGVTQTPRYLIKTRGQQVTLSCSPISGHRSVSWYQQTPGQGLQFLFEYFSETQRNKGNFPGRFSGRQFSNSRSEMNVSTLELGDSALYLCASTSSGGTEAFFGQGTRLTVV.

The chain recombines TRBV5-1 with TRBJ2-1, with a possible D match to TRBD2 (6 bases). CDR1 and CDR2 from the germline V gene are SGHRS and YFSETQ. The ends were cut back, 2 bases at V and 8 bases at J, with 11 bases in the middle. CDR3 size: 13 residues. The CDR3 reads CASSFRLGDEQFF. In nucleotides, the CDR3 is TGCGCCAGCAGCTTCCGACTAGGCGATGAGCAGTTCTTC.

The chain carries TRBV6-5 and TRBJ2-7; tentatively, D is TRBD1 (6 bases). The ends were cut back, 10 bases at V and 2 bases at J, with 18 bases in the middle. Germline lookup yields CDR1 MNHEY and CDR2 SVGAGI. The CDR3 totals 14 residues. The CDR3 DNA follows: TGTGCCACCCAAAGGAGCACAGGGACCTACGAGCAGTACTTC. Translation gives CATQRSTGTYEQYF.

This clone was detected only once. The rearrangement joins TRBV4-2 to TRBJ2-1, with 12 nucleotides matching TRBD2. This CDR3 comprises 15 residues. In germline, CDR1 is LGHNA, CDR2 YNFKEQ. The V and J ends lost 4 bases and 9 bases, in that order; junction bases with no gene match: 7. The CDR3 coding sequence is TGTGCCAGCAGCCCGCTAGCGGGAGGGCCAGGTGAGCAGTTCTTC. Protein product: CASSPLAGGPGEQFF.

The chain couples TRBV12-5 to TRBJ1-1; TRBD1 is a possible D gene (5 bases). Per the germline V gene, CDR1 is LGHNT and CDR2 is FRNRAP. V was trimmed by 1 base and J by 4 bases, leaving 10 bases between them. CDR3 length: 14 residues. The CDR3 loop is CASGLGAGGTEAFF. CDR3 nucleotide sequence: TGTGCTAGTGGTTTGGGGGCCGGGGGCACTGAAGCTTTCTTT.

The table lists this clone with a count of one. The gene calls are TRBV6-6 and TRBJ2-7; 11 bases line up with TRBD2. The length of the CDR3 is 20 residues. The V segment lost 5 bases and the J segment 5 bases; nucleotides outside the gene matches: 23. CDR1 and CDR2 (germline): MNHNY, SVGAGI (reference sequence). CDR3 loop: CASSPGRALAGGQAAHEQYF. CDR3 DNA: TGTGCCAGCAGTCCCGGTAGGGCGCTAGCGGGAGGCCAGGCGGCGCACGAGCAGTACTTC.

CDR3 loop: CASSQSGTYNSPLHF. Written as DNA, the CDR3 is TGCGCCAGCAGTCAATCCGGGACCTATAATTCACCCCTCCACTTT. This sequence joins TRBV23-1 and TRBJ1-6; unclear D gene. TRBV23-1 is filed as an ORF, its function uncertain. There are 15 residues in the CDR3. Trimming stripped 0 bases from V and 2 bases from J, with 5 bases between.

The rearrangement joins TRBV27 to TRBJ1-1; 8 positions agree with TRBD1. V was clipped by 5 bases and J by 1 base; unmatched bases: 6. Germline CDR1 MNHEY, CDR2 SMNVEV (reference sequence). The CDR3 runs to 15 residues. CDR3 sequence: CASSVAGGPNTEAFF. The DNA for the CDR3 is TGTGCCAGCAGTGTCGCAGGGGGCCCGAACACTGAAGCTTTCTTT.

The V and J genes are TRBV12-5 and TRBJ1-5; weak D call: TRBD1 (5 bases). The germline V gene encodes CDR1 LGHNT and CDR2 FRNRAP. Trimming shortened V by 4 bases and J by 6 bases, and 7 bases separated the two germline ends. The CDR3 extends over 12 amino acids. The CDR3 DNA follows: TGTGCTAGTGGTTCGCAGGGTCAGCCCCAGCATTTT. This codes for CASGSQGQPQHF.